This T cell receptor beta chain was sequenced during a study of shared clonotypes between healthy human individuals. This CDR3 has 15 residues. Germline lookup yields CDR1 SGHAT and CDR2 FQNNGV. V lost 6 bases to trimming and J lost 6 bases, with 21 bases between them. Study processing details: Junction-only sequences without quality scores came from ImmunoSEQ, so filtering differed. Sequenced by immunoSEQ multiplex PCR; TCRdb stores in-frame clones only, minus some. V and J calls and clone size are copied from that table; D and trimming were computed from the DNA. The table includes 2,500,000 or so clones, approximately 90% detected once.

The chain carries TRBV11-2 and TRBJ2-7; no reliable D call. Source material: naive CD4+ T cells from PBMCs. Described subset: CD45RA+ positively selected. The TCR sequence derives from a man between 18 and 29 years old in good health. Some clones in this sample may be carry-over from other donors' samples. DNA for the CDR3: TGTGCCAGCAGTTCCTTTGCTCCCCCAACTCTCGAGCAGTACTTC. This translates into CASSSFAPPTLEQYF.